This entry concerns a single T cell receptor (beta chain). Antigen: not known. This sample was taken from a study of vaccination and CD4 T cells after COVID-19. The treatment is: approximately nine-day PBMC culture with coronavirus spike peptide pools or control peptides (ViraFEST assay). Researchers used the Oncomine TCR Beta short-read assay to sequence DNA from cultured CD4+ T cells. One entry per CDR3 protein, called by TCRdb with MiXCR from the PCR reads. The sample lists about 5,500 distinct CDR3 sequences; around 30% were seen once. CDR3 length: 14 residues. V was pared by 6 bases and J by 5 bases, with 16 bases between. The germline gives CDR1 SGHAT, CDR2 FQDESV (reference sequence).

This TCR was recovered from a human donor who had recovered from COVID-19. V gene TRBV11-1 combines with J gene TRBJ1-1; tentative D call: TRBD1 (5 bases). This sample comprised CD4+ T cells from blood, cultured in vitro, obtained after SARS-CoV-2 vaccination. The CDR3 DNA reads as TGTGCCAGCAGACCAGGGTTTGGAGTGACTGAAGCTTTCTTT. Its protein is CASRPGFGVTEAFF.